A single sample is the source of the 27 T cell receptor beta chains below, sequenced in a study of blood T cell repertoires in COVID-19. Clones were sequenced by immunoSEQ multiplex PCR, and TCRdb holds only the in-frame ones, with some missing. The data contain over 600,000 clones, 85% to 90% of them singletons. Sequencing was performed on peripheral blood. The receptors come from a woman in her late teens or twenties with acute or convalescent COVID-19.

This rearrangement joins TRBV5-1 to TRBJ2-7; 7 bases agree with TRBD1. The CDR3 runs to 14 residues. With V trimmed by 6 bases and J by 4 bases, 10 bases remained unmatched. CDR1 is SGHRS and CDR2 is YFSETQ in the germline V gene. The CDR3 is CASTDREHDYEQYF. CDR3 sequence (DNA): TGCGCCAGCACAGACAGGGAACATGATTACGAGCAGTACTTC.

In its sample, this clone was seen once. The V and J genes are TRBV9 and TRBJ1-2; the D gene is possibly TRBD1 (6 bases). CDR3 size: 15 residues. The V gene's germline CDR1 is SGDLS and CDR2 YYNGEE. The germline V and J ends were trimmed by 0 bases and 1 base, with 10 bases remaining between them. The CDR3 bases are TGTGCCAGCAGCGTAGGTGTAGGGGGTAACTATGGCTACACCTTC. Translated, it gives CASSVGVGGNYGYTF.

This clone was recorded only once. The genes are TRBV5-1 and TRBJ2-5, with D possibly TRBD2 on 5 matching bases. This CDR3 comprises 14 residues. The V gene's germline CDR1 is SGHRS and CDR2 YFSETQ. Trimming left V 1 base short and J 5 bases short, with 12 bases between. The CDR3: CASSLSGGFETQYF. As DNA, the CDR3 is TGCGCCAGCAGCTTGTCGGGCGGGTTCGAGACCCAGTACTTC.

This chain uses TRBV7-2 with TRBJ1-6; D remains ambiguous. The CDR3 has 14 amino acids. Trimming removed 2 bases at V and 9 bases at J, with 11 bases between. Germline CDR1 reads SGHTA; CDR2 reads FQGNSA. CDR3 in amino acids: CASSLTLGSSPLHF. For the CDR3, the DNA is TGTGCCAGCAGCTTAACTTTAGGGAGTTCACCCCTCCACTTT.

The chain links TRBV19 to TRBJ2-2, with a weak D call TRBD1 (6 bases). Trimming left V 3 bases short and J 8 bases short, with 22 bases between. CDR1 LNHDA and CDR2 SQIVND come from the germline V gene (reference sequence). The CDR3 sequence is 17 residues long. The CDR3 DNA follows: TGTGCCAGTAGTATTTTATCATCGGTAGGGGGTAGAGGGGAGCTGTTTTTT. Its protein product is CASSILSSVGGRGELFF.

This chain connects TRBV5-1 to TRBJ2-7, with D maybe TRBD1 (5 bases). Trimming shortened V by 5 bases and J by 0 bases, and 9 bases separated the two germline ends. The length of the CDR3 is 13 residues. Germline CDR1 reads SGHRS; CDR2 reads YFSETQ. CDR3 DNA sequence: TGCGCCAGCAGGCAGACAGACTCCTACGAGCAGTACTTC. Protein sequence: CASRQTDSYEQYF. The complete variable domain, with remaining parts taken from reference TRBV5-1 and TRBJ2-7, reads KAGVTQTPRYLIKTRGQQVTLSCSPISGHRSVSWYQQTPGQGLQFLFEYFSETQRNKGNFPGRFSGRQFSNSRSEMNVSTLELGDSALYLCASRQTDSYEQYFGPGTRLTVT.

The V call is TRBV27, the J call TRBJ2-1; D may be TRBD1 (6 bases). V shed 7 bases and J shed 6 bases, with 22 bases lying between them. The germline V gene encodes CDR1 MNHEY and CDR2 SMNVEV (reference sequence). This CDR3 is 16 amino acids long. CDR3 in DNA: TGTGCCAGCATCCCGGGGCAGGGGATTAGATCCAATGAGCAGTTCTTC. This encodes CASIPGQGIRSNEQFF.

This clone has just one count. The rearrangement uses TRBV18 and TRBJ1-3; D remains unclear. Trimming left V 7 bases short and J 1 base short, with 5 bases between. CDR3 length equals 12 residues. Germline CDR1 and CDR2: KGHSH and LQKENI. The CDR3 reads CASLQSGNTIYF. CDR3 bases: TGTGCCAGCTTACAATCTGGAAACACCATATATTTT.

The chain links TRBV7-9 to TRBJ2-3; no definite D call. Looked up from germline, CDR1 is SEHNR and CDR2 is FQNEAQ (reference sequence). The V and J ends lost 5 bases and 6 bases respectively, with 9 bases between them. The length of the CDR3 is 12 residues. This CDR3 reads CASSPGTDTQYF. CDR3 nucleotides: TGTGCCAGCAGCCCGGGTACGGATACGCAGTATTTT. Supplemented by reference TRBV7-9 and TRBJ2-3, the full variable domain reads DTGVSQNPRHKITKRGQNVTFRCDPISEHNRLYWYRQTLGQGPEFLTYFQNEAQLEKSRLLSDRFSAERPKGSFSTLEIQRTEQGDSAMYLCASSPGTDTQYFGPGTRLTVL.

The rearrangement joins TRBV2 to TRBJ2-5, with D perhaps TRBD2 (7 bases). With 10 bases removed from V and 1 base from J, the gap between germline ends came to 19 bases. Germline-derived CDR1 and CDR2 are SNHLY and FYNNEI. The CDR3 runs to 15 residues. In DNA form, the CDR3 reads TGTGCCACCGCGGTGTGGGGGGGGGCCCAAGAGACCCAGTACTTC. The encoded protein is CATAVWGGAQETQYF.

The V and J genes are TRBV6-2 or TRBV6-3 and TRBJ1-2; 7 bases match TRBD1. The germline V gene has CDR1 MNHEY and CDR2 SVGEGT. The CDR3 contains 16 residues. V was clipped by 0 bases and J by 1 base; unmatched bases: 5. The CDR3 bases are TGTGCCAGCAGTTACTCGGCGGACAGGAGTAACTATGGCTACACCTTC. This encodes CASSYSADRSNYGYTF.

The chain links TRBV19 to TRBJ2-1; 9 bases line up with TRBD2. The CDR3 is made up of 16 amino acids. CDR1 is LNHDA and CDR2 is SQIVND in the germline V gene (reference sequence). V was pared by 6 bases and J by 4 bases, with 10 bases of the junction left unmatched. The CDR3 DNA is TGTGCCAGTAGCGGGATTAGCGGGGGAGCTTACAATGAGCAGTTCTTC. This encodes CASSGISGGAYNEQFF.

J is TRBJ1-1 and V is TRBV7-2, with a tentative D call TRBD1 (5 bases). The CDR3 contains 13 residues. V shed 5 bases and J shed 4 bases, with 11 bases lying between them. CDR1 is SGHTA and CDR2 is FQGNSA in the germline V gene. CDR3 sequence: CASSHGRGTEAFF. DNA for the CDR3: TGTGCCAGCAGCCATGGGAGGGGCACTGAAGCTTTCTTT.

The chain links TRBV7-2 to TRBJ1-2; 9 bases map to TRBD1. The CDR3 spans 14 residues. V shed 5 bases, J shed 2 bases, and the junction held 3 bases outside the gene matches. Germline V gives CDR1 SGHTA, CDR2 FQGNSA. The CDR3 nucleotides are TGTGCCAGCAGCGTAGGACAGGGGAACTATGGCTACACCTTC. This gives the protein CASSVGQGNYGYTF. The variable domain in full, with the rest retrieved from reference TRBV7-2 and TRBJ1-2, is GAGVSQSPSNKVTEKGKDVELRCDPISGHTALYWYRQSLGQGLEFLIYFQGNSAPDKSGLPSDRFSAERTGGSVSTLTIQRTQQEDSAVYLCASSVGQGNYGYTFGSGTRLTVV.

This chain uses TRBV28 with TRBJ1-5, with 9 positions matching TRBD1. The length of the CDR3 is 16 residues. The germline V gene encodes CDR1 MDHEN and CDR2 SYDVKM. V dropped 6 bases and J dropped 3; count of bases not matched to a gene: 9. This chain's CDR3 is CASSYPGDRDNQPQHF. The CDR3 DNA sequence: TGTGCCAGCAGCTACCCCGGGGACAGGGACAATCAGCCCCAGCATTTT.

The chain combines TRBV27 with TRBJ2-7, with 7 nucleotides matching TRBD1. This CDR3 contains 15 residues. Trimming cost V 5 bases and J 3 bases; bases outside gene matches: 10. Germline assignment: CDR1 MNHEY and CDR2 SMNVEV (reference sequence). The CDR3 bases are TGTGCCAGCAGTCCGGGGACAGCAACTTTCTACGAGCAGTACTTC. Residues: CASSPGTATFYEQYF.

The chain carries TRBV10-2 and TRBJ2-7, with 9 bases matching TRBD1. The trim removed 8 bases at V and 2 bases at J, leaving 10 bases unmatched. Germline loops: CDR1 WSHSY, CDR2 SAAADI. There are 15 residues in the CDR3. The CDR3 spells CASELTGTGTYEQYF. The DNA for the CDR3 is TGCGCCAGCGAGCTCACCGGGACAGGGACCTACGAGCAGTACTTC.

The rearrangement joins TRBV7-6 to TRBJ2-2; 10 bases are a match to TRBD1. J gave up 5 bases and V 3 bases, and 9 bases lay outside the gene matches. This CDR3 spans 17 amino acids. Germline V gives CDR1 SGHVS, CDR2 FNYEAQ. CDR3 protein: CASSFTAGTGETGELFF. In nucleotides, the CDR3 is TGTGCCAGCAGCTTTACCGCCGGGACAGGGGAAACCGGGGAGCTGTTTTTT. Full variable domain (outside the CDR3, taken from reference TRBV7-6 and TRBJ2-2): GAGVSQSPRYKVTKRGQDVALRCDPISGHVSLYWYRQALGQGPEFLTYFNYEAQQDKSGLPNDRFSAERPEGSISTLTIQRTEQRDSAMYRCASSFTAGTGETGELFFGEGSRLTVL.

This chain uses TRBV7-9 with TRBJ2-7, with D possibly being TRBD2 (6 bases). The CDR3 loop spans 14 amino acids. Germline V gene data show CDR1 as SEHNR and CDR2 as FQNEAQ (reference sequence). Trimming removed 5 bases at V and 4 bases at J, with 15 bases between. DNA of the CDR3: TGTGCCAGCAGCCTCGGAGGGAATGTATACGAGCAGTACTTC. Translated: CASSLGGNVYEQYF.

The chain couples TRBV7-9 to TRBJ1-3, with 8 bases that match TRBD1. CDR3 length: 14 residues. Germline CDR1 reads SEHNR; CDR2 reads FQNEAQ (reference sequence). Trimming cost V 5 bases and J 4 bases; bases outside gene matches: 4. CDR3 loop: CASSTDRVGNTIYF. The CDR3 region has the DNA TGTGCCAGCAGCACGGACAGGGTGGGAAACACCATATATTTT.

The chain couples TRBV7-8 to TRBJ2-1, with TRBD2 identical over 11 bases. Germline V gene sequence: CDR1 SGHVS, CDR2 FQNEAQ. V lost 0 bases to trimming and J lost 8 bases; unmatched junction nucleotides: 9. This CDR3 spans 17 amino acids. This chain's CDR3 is CASSLALAGGPGDEQFF. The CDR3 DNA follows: TGTGCCAGCAGCTTAGCCTTAGCGGGGGGGCCGGGCGATGAGCAGTTCTTC.

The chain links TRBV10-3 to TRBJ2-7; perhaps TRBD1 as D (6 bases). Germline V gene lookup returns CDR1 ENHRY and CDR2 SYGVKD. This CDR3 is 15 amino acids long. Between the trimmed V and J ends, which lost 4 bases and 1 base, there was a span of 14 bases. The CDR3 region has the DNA TGTGCCATCAGTGGTTTTACGGACAGATCCTACGAGCAGTACTTC. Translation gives CAISGFTDRSYEQYF.

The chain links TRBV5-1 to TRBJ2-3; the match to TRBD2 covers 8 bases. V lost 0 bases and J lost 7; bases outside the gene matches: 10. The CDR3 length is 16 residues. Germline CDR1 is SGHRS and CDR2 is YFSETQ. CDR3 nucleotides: TGCGCCAGCAGCTTGGCTCCGGGGGGGCAGGTAAATACGCAGTATTTT. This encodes CASSLAPGGQVNTQYF.

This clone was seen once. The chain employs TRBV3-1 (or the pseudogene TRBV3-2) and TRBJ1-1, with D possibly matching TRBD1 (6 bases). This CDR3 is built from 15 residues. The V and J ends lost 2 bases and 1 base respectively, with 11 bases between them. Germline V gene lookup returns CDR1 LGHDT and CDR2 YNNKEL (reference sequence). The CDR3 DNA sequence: TGTGCCAGCAGCCAAAGGGGGACGGAGAACACTGAAGCTTTCTTT. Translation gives CASSQRGTENTEAFF.

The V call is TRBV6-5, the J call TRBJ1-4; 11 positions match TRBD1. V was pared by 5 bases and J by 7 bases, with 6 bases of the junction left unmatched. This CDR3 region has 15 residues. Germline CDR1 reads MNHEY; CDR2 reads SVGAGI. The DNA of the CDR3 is TGTGCCAGCAGTCGCGACGGGACAGGGGGTGAAAAACTGTTTTTT. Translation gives CASSRDGTGGEKLFF.

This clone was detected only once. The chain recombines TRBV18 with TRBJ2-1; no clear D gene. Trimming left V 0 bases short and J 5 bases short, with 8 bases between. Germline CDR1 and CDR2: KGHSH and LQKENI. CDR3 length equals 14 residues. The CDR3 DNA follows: TGTGCCAGCTCACCACCGGTGTCAGACAATGAGCAGTTCTTC. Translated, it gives CASSPPVSDNEQFF.

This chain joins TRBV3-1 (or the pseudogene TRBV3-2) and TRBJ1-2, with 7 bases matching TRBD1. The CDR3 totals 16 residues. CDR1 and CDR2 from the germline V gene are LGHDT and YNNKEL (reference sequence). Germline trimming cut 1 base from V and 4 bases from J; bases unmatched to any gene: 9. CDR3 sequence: CASSQGGTASRYGYTF. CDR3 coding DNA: TGTGCCAGCAGCCAAGGAGGGACAGCCTCCCGCTATGGCTACACCTTC.